The 31 T cell receptor beta chains given below trace back to one sample, sequenced in a study of T cells after posttransplantation cyclophosphamide (dated by TCRdb to the mid-2010s). The library was prepared using the immunoSEQ multiplex PCR assay. Held by TCRdb, this immuneACCESS table contains in-frame sequences only and omits some clones. Under half of the omission traces to an unresolved V gene where checked; the cause of the rest is unknown. The sample table contains about 19,000 clones; only one count was recorded for roughly 98% of them. 0.16% of the sample rests with the top ten. Viable CD3+CD4+ or CD3+CD8+ cells that were CCR7+CD45RA+CD45RO-CD95-CD27+CD28+ were defined as naive T cells. Sequencing was done on a sample of naive CD4+ T cells sorted from PBMCs. The receptors come from a man between 40 and 49 years old in good health, CMV-negative, and a related stem cell transplant donor.

This clone was detected once. The chain is built from TRBV18 and TRBJ2-7; D is possibly TRBD1 (6 bases). CDR3 size: 12 residues. Germline CDR1 and CDR2: KGHSH and LQKENI. The ends were cut back, 4 bases at V and 3 bases at J, with 7 bases in the middle. The CDR3 protein is CASSQDSYEQYF. In nucleotides, the CDR3 is TGTGCCAGCTCACAGGACAGCTACGAGCAGTACTTC.

The genes are TRBV19 and TRBJ1-5, with TRBD1 matching 10 bases. Germline trimming cut 10 bases from V and 6 bases from J; bases unmatched to any gene: 9. The V gene's germline CDR1 is LNHDA and CDR2 SQIVND (reference sequence). CDR3 length equals 14 residues. DNA for the CDR3: TGTGCCACCCAGCAGACAGGGGGCCTTCAGCCCCAGCATTTT. Its protein is CATQQTGGLQPQHF.

The chain carries TRBV10-3 and TRBJ2-3; TRBD2 aligns across 7 bases. Trimming removed 2 bases from V and 0 bases from J; junction bases left unmatched: 2. The germline V gene has CDR1 ENHRY and CDR2 SYGVKD. The CDR3 covers 15 residues. CDR3 in DNA: TGTGCCATCAGTGAGGGAGCGGGGAGCACAGATACGCAGTATTTT. This encodes CAISEGAGSTDTQYF.

This clone came up once. The J gene is TRBJ2-2, the V gene TRBV30; TRBD2 aligns across 9 bases. Germline-derived CDR1 and CDR2 are GTSNPN and SVGIG (reference sequence). The V segment lost 4 bases and the J segment 3 bases; nucleotides outside the gene matches: 6. The length of the CDR3 is 15 residues. The CDR3 bases are TGTGCCTGGACCGGGACTAGCAGGGACACCGGGGAGCTGTTTTTT. Its protein is CAWTGTSRDTGELFF.

The V call is TRBV4-2, the J call TRBJ2-3; 11 nucleotides match TRBD2. Germline CDR1 is LGHNA and CDR2 is YNFKEQ. There are 21 residues in the CDR3. The V segment lost 0 bases and the J segment 2 bases; nucleotides outside the gene matches: 16. Written as DNA, the CDR3 is TGTGCCAGCAGCCAAGATCTCGTGGCTAGCGGGAGGAGCGGTTTCACAGATACGCAGTATTTT. It is translated as CASSQDLVASGRSGFTDTQYF.

V usage is TRBV28 and J usage is TRBJ2-1; TRBD2 matches 8 bases. This CDR3 is 14 amino acids long. The germline CDR1 and CDR2 sequences are MDHEN and SYDVKM. Trimming cost V 5 bases and J 6 bases; bases outside gene matches: 6. DNA for the CDR3: TGTGCCAGCAGTCGATTAGCGGGAAGCAATGAGCAGTTCTTC. Translated: CASSRLAGSNEQFF.

The genes are TRBV7-3 and TRBJ2-3; TRBD2 matches at 7 bases. This CDR3 region has 14 residues. The V gene's germline CDR1 is SGHTA and CDR2 FQGTGA. The junction had 3 bases not matched to a gene; V was cut back by 6 bases and J by 0 bases. CDR3 amino acids: CASRLAASTDTQYF. CDR3 DNA: TGTGCCAGCAGGCTAGCGGCGAGCACAGATACGCAGTATTTT. The full variable domain, completed using reference TRBV7-3 and TRBJ2-3, is GAGVSQTPSNKVTEKGKYVELRCDPISGHTALYWYRQSLGQGPEFLIYFQGTGAADDSGLPNDRFFAVRPEGSVSTLKIQRTERGDSAVYLCASRLAASTDTQYFGPGTRLTVL.

Turning to this clone: At one of its ends the junction is not consistent with the germline gene, which may arise from a read error. V usage is TRBV7-7 and J usage is TRBJ2-1; TRBD2 aligns across 15 bases. Looked up from germline, CDR1 is SSHAT and CDR2 is FNYEAQ (reference sequence). The length of the CDR3 is 15 residues. CDR3 sequence reads: CASSPGLAGGNEQFF. The DNA of the CDR3 is TGTGCTAGCAGCCCCGGACTAGCGGGAGGGAATGAGCAGTTCTTC.

The chain employs TRBV28 and TRBJ2-1; 12 bases agree with TRBD1. The CDR3 is 14 amino acids. Germline CDR1 MDHEN, CDR2 SYDVKM. V gave up 6 bases and J gave up 8 bases; unmatched junction bases: 5. CDR3 nucleotide sequence: TGTGCCAGCAGGGGGACAGGGGGCTTCGATGAGCAGTTCTTC. Its translation is CASRGTGGFDEQFF.

This chain joins TRBV19 and TRBJ1-1; TRBD1 matches 7 bases. The CDR3 contains 14 residues. The germline CDR1 and CDR2 sequences are LNHDA and SQIVND (reference sequence). V lost 4 bases, J lost 4 bases, and 6 bases stayed unmatched. CDR3 bases: TGTGCCAGTAGTAATACAGGGGATGGCACTGAAGCTTTCTTT. This sequence encodes CASSNTGDGTEAFF.

The chain combines TRBV6-1 with TRBJ2-7, with D hard to call. This CDR3 is 15 amino acids long. The germline CDR1 and CDR2 sequences are MNHNS and SASEGT. Trimming stripped 6 bases from V and 2 bases from J, with 17 bases between. The CDR3 nucleotides read TGTGCCAGCAGAGAGTCAGCTGACATTGCCTACGAGCAGTACTTC. It codes for CASRESADIAYEQYF.

The chain carries TRBV18 and TRBJ1-3, with D possibly being TRBD1 (5 bases). CDR1 is KGHSH and CDR2 is LQKENI in the germline V gene. V was clipped by 5 bases and J by 0 bases, with 14 bases between them. This CDR3 has 16 amino acids. The DNA for the CDR3 is TGTGCCAGCTCAACCGGGACTTCAATCTCTGGAAACACCATATATTTT. Protein: CASSTGTSISGNTIYF.

This chain connects TRBV27 to TRBJ2-5; 7 bases match TRBD2. The CDR3 runs 16 residues. CDR1 and CDR2 from the germline V gene are MNHEY and SMNVEV (reference sequence). V lost 4 bases, J lost 7 bases, and 15 bases stayed unmatched. The chain's CDR3 is CASSSAPGLTVGTQYF. The CDR3 DNA is TGTGCCAGCAGTTCAGCGCCGGGACTAACTGTCGGGACCCAGTACTTC.

The chain carries TRBV11-2 and TRBJ1-2; D remains ambiguous. The CDR3 covers 14 residues. Germline V gene lookup returns CDR1 SGHAT and CDR2 FQNNGV. V lost 5 bases and J 1 base, leaving 11 bases between the germline ends. The DNA for the CDR3 is TGTGCCAGCAGCCCCCCGGGGATTAACTATGGCTACACCTTC. Its protein is CASSPPGINYGYTF.

This chain uses TRBV5-4 with TRBJ2-2, with 8 positions matching TRBD1. V shed 1 base and J 4 bases; nucleotides not matched to a gene: 6. CDR3 length: 16 residues. Germline loops: CDR1 SGHNT, CDR2 YYREEE (reference sequence). In nucleotides, the CDR3 is TGTGCCAGCAGCTTGAATGCCGGACAGGGCACCGGGGAGCTGTTTTTT. Amino acid sequence: CASSLNAGQGTGELFF.

J is TRBJ1-2 and V is TRBV20-1, with D unresolved. This CDR3 has 10 amino acids. CDR1 DFQATT and CDR2 SNEGSKA come from the germline V gene (reference sequence). CDR3 bases: TGCAGCGACGATTCTAGGGGCTACACCTTC. Its translation is CSDDSRGYTF.

V gene TRBV12-5 combines with J gene TRBJ2-1; TRBD1 agrees at 11 bases. This CDR3 has 15 amino acids. The germline CDR1 and CDR2 sequences are LGHNT and FRNRAP. J lost 7 bases, V lost 4 bases, and 6 bases had no gene match. CDR3 region: CASGSGTGGKNEQFF. The CDR3 nucleotides read TGTGCTAGTGGTTCCGGGACAGGGGGTAAAAATGAGCAGTTCTTC.

CDR3 sequence (DNA): TGTGCCAGTAGCCGGACAGGGGGCCATAGCAATCAGCCCCAGCATTTT. Translation gives CASSRTGGHSNQPQHF. V and J are TRBV19 and TRBJ1-5, with 11 bases fitting TRBD1. J lost 0 bases, V lost 6 bases, and 4 bases had no gene match. Germline V lookup: CDR1 LNHDA, CDR2 SQIVND (reference sequence). This CDR3 has 16 residues.

This chain joins TRBV19 and TRBJ2-1, with D tentatively TRBD1 (6 bases). CDR1 is LNHDA and CDR2 is SQIVND in the germline V gene (reference sequence). The CDR3 extends over 13 amino acids. With 6 bases removed from V and 4 bases from J, the gap between germline ends came to 10 bases. The CDR3, as DNA: TGTGCCAGTAGGGACAGACAGTACAATGAGCAGTTCTTC. Protein sequence: CASRDRQYNEQFF.

The chain recombines TRBV2 with TRBJ1-1, with TRBD1 identical over 7 bases. This CDR3 is 14 amino acids long. V shed 4 bases and J 1 base; nucleotides not matched to a gene: 3. CDR1 SNHLY and CDR2 FYNNEI come from the germline V gene. The CDR3 DNA follows: TGTGCCAGCAGTGTCCAGGGGGGGAACACTGAAGCTTTCTTT. Its protein product is CASSVQGGNTEAFF. The whole variable domain, remainder taken from reference TRBV2 and TRBJ1-1, is EPEVTQTPSHQVTQMGQEVILRCVPISNHLYFYWYRQILGQKVEFLVSFYNNEISEKSEIFDDQFSVERPDGSNFTLKIRSTKLEDSAMYFCASSVQGGNTEAFFGQGTRLTVV.

For the CDR3, the DNA is TGTGCCAGCAGTCCTATAACTTATACTAGCACAGATACGCAGTATTTT. This sequence encodes CASSPITYTSTDTQYF. This rearrangement joins TRBV14 to TRBJ2-3; D remains ambiguous. V was shortened by 6 bases and J by 0 bases, with 16 bases between the two germline ends. The CDR3 is 16 residues long. CDR1 and CDR2 (germline): SGHDN, FVKESK.

This chain links TRBV19 with TRBJ2-1; 15 bases agree with TRBD2. With V trimmed by 3 bases and J by 6 bases, 0 bases remained unmatched. Germline V gene data show CDR1 as LNHDA and CDR2 as SQIVND (reference sequence). The CDR3 is made up of 15 amino acids. The DNA for the CDR3 is TGTGCCAGTAGTATGGGACTAGCGGGGGGCAATGAGCAGTTCTTC. Translated, it gives CASSMGLAGGNEQFF.

This clone was detected only once. The chain couples TRBV5-1 to TRBJ2-1, with TRBD1 matching 9 bases. Per germline, CDR1 SGHRS and CDR2 YFSETQ. This CDR3 region has 15 residues. With V trimmed by 4 bases and J by 1 base, 3 bases remained unmatched. CDR3 sequence (DNA): TGCGCCAGCAGCCCGGGACAGGGATCCTACAATGAGCAGTTCTTC. It specifies CASSPGQGSYNEQFF.

The chain has TRBV28 and TRBJ2-5; 10 bases line up with TRBD2. The J call is in doubt because the DNA end fits TRBJ2-7 better. CDR1 MDHEN and CDR2 SYDVKM come from the germline V gene. The CDR3 runs 16 residues. The CDR3 sequence: CASSRTSGTGRDEQYF. CDR3 bases: TGTGCCAGCAGTCGGACTAGCGGAACCGGCCGGGACGAGCAGTACTTC.

Written as DNA, the CDR3 is TGCGCCAGCAGCTTGGGGGGGGGCCCCTACGAGCAGTACTTC. This sequence encodes CASSLGGGPYEQYF. This chain uses TRBV5-1 with TRBJ2-7, with D tentatively TRBD2 (7 bases). Germline-derived CDR1 and CDR2 are SGHRS and YFSETQ. The CDR3 runs 14 residues. V dropped 0 bases and J dropped 2 bases, with 9 bases sitting between them.

The genes are TRBV5-1 and TRBJ2-7; 15 bases fit TRBD2. CDR3 length: 18 residues. Trimming took 4 bases from V and 2 from J; bases not matched to a gene: 10. The germline gives CDR1 SGHRS, CDR2 YFSETQ. Here the CDR3 DNA reads TGCGCCAGCAGCCTAGAACCGGGACTAGCGGGAGGCCCCTACGAGCAGTACTTC. Translated, it gives CASSLEPGLAGGPYEQYF.

The chain links TRBV27 to TRBJ2-5; 10 bases line up with TRBD1. The germline CDR1 and CDR2 sequences are MNHEY and SMNVEV (reference sequence). This CDR3 region has 16 residues. The V and J ends lost 4 bases and 2 bases, in that order; junction bases with no gene match: 7. CDR3 DNA sequence: TGTGCCAGCAGTTACGGACAGGGGGGAATTCAAGAGACCCAGTACTTC. Translation gives CASSYGQGGIQETQYF.

The gene calls are TRBV29-1 and TRBJ2-1; D is perhaps TRBD2 (6 bases). Germline-derived CDR1 and CDR2 are SQVTM and ANQGSEA. V lost 4 bases, J lost 0 bases, and 10 bases lay in between. CDR3 length: 14 amino acids. CDR3 in amino acids: CSVVEGSSYNEQFF. The CDR3 bases are TGCAGCGTTGTGGAGGGGAGCTCCTACAATGAGCAGTTCTTC.

This chain links TRBV5-6 with TRBJ2-7; D is ambiguous. Per germline, CDR1 SGHDT and CDR2 YYEEEE. This CDR3 has 15 residues. V was pared by 3 bases and J by 0 bases, with 13 bases between. CDR3: CASSYIAQHSYEQYF. The CDR3 DNA sequence: TGTGCCAGCAGCTATATAGCTCAGCACTCCTACGAGCAGTACTTC.

The V and J genes are TRBV30 and TRBJ2-1; a weak D match, TRBD1 (6 bases). V shed 4 bases and J shed 12 bases, with 19 bases lying between them. This CDR3 is built from 13 residues. CDR1 and CDR2 (germline): GTSNPN, SVGIG (reference sequence). The CDR3 region has the DNA TGTGCCTGGACCCAATTCAGGGGAGAAGGGCAGTTCTTC. Translation gives CAWTQFRGEGQFF.

The chain is built from TRBV5-1 and TRBJ1-5, with D unresolved. CDR1 and CDR2 from the germline V gene are SGHRS and YFSETQ. V lost 4 bases and J 4 bases, leaving 9 bases between the germline ends. The CDR3 is 13 amino acids. The CDR3 DNA sequence: TGCGCCAGCAGCGTAACAGTTAATCAGCCCCAGCATTTT. Its translation: CASSVTVNQPQHF.